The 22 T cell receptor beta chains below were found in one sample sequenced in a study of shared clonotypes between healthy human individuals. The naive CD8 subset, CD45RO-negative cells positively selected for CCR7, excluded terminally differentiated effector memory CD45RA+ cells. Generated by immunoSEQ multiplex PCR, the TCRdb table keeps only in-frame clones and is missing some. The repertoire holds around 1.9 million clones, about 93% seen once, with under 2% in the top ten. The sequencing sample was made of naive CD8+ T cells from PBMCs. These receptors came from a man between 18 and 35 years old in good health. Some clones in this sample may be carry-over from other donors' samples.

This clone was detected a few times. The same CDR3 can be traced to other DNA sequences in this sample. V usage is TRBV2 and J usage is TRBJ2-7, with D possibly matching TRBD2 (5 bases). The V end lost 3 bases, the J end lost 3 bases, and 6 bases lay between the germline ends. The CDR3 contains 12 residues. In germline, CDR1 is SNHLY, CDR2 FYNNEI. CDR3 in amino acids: CASSDEGYEQYF. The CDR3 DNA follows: TGTGCCAGCAGTGACGAGGGCTACGAGCAGTACTTC.

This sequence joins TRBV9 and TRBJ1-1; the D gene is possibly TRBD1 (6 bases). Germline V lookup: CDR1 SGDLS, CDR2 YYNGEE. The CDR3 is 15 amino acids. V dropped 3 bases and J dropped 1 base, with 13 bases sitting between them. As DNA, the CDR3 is TGTGCCAGCAGCGCCGGAGGGGGAGGGAACACTGAAGCTTTCTTT. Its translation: CASSAGGGGNTEAFF.

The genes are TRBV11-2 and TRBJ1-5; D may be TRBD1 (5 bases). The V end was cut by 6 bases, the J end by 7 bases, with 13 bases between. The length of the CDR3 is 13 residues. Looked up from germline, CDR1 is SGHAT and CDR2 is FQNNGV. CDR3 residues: CASRGGVRQPQHF. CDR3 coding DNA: TGTGCCAGCAGGGGGGGGGTACGCCAGCCCCAGCATTTT.

This CDR3 reads CASSPREKLFF. DNA of the CDR3: TGTGCCAGCAGTCCACGGGAAAAACTGTTTTTT. This chain uses TRBV6-1 with TRBJ1-4; D ambiguous. From germline, CDR1 is MNHNS and CDR2 SASEGT. This CDR3 has 11 residues. Trimming pared 5 bases from V and 8 bases from J, leaving 6 bases between.

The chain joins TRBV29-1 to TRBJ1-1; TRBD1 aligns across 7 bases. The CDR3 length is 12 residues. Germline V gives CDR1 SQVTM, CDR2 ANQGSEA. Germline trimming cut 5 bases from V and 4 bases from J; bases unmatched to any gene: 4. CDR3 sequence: CSVPQGTTEAFF. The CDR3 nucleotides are TGCAGCGTTCCACAGGGGACCACTGAAGCTTTCTTT.

The DNA of the CDR3 is TGTGCCAGCAGCCAAGCTGGTTGGGACATTCAGTCAAAAAACATTCAGTACTTC. Amino acids: CASSQAGWDIQSKNIQYF. The rearrangement joins TRBV4-2 to TRBJ2-4, with D tentatively TRBD1 (6 bases). Germline loops: CDR1 LGHNA, CDR2 YNFKEQ. V was shortened by 1 base and J by 4 bases, with 20 bases between the two germline ends. This CDR3 is built from 18 residues.

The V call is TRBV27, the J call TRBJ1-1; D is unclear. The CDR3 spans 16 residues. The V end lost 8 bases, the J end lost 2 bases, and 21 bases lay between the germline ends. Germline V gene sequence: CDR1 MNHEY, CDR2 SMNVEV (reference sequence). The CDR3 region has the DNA TGTGCCAGCGGTCCACTAGGAGAGGGCTTCAACACTGAAGCTTTCTTT. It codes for CASGPLGEGFNTEAFF.

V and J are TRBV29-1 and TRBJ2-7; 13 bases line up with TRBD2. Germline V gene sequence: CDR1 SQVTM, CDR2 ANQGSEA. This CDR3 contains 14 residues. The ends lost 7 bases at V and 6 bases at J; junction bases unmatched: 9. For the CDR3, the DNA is TGCAGCGGACAGGGACTAGCGGGACCAAGCGAGCAGTACTTC. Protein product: CSGQGLAGPSEQYF.

CDR3 in DNA: TGTGCCAGCAGCGTAGTTGCAGGGTTTTCCGGGGAGCTGTTTTTT. Protein: CASSVVAGFSGELFF. The chain has TRBV9 and TRBJ2-2, with D perhaps matching TRBD1 (5 bases). Looked up from germline, CDR1 is SGDLS and CDR2 is YYNGEE. The CDR3 length is 15 residues. Trimming cost V 0 bases and J 6 bases, with 12 bases left between them.

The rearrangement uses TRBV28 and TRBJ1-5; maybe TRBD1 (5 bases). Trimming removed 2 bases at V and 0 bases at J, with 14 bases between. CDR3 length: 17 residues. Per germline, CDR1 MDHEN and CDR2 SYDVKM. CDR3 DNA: TGTGCCAGCAGTTTACGGGGGAATGGGTATAGCAATCAGCCCCAGCATTTT. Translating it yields CASSLRGNGYSNQPQHF. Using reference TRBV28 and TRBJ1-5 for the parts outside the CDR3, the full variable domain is DVKVTQSSRYLVKRTGEKVFLECVQDMDHENMFWYRQDPGLGLRLIYFSYDVKMKEKGDIPEGYSVSREKKERFSLILESASTNQTSMYLCASSLRGNGYSNQPQHFGDGTRLSIL.

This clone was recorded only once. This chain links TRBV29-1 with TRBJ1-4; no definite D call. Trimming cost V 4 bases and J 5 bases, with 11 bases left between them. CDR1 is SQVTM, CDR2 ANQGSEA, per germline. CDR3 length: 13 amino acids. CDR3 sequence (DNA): TGCAGCGTTGGGACTGGACGAAATGAAAAACTGTTTTTT. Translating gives CSVGTGRNEKLFF.

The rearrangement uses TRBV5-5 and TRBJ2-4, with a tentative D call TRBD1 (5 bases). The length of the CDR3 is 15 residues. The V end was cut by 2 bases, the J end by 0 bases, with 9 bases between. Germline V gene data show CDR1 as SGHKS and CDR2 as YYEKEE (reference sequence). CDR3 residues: CASSFRAIAKNIQYF. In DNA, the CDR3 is TGTGCCAGCAGCTTCAGGGCTATAGCCAAAAACATTCAGTACTTC. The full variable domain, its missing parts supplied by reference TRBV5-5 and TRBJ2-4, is DAGVTQSPTHLIKTRGQQVTLRCSPISGHKSVSWYQQVLGQGPQFIFQYYEKEERGRGNFPDRFSARQFPNYSSELNVNALLLGDSALYLCASSFRAIAKNIQYFGAGTRLSVL.

This chain's CDR3 is CAISETGGGETQYF. The CDR3 DNA reads TGTGCCATCAGTGAGACAGGGGGCGGAGAGACCCAGTACTTC. This chain connects TRBV10-3 to TRBJ2-5, with 9 bases lining up with TRBD1. Trimming cost V 2 bases and J 4 bases; bases outside gene matches: 2. CDR1 and CDR2 (germline): ENHRY, SYGVKD. The CDR3 loop spans 14 amino acids.

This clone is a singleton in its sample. CDR3 amino acids: CASSGAGRRTEAFF. CDR3 coding DNA: TGTGCCAGCAGTGGGGCCGGGAGGAGAACTGAAGCTTTCTTT. The V gene is TRBV9, the J gene TRBJ1-1; TRBD1 is a possible D gene (5 bases). V was shortened by 5 bases and J by 5 bases, with 16 bases between the two germline ends. Germline CDR1 reads SGDLS; CDR2 reads YYNGEE. The CDR3 spans 14 residues.

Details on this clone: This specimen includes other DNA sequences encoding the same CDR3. CDR3 nucleotide sequence: TGTGCCAGCAGTTATTCGGACAGGGACTATGGCTACACCTTC. Its translation: CASSYSDRDYGYTF. The chain combines TRBV6-5 with TRBJ1-2; 8 bases are a match to TRBD1. This CDR3 comprises 14 residues. V was clipped by 3 bases and J by 3 bases; unmatched bases: 3. Germline CDR1 is MNHEY and CDR2 is SVGAGI.

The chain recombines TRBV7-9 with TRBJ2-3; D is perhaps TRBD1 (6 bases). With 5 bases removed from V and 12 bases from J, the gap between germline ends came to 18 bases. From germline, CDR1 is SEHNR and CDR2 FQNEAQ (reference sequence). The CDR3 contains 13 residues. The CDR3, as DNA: TGTGCCAGCAGCCCGGCTCGGGCAGGGGATCAGTATTTT. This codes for CASSPARAGDQYF.

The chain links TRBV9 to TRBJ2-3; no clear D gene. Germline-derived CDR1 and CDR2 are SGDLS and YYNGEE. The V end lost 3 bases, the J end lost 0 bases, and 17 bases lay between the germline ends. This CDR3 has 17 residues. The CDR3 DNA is TGTGCCAGCAGCGCACCATCGACGGTTCCTAGCACAGATACGCAGTATTTT. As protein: CASSAPSTVPSTDTQYF.

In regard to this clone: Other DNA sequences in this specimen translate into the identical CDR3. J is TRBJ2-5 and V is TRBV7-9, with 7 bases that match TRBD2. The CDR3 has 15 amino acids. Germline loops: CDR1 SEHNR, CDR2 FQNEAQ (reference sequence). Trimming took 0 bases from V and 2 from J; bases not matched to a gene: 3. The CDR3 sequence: CASSLASGGQETQYF. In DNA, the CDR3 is TGTGCCAGCAGCTTAGCGTCCGGGGGGCAAGAGACCCAGTACTTC.

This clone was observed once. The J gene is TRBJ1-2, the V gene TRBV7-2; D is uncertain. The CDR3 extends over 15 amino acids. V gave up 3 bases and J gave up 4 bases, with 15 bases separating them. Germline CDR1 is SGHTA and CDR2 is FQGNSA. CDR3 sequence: CASSFPPAGGYGYTF. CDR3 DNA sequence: TGTGCCAGCAGCTTCCCCCCCGCAGGCGGCTATGGCTACACCTTC.

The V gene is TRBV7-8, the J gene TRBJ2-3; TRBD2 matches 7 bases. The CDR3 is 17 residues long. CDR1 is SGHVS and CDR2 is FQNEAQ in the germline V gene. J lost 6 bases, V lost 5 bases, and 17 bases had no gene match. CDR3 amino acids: CASSPRTEGAGWDTQYF. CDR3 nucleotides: TGTGCCAGCAGCCCCAGGACTGAAGGAGCGGGATGGGATACGCAGTATTTT.

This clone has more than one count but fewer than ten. CDR3 loop: CASSYGTGKFHEQYF. DNA of the CDR3: TGTGCCAGCAGTTACGGGACAGGGAAGTTCCACGAGCAGTACTTC. The genes are TRBV6-6 and TRBJ2-7, with 9 bases matching TRBD1. The germline CDR1 and CDR2 sequences are MNHNY and SVGAGI (reference sequence). The ends lost 2 bases at V and 5 bases at J; junction bases unmatched: 7. CDR3 length: 15 amino acids.

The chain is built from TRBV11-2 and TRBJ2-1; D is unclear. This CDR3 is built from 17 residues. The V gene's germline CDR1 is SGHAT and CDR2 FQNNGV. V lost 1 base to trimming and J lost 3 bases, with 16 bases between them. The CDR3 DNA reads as TGTGCCAGCAGCTTAGTAATCGTACTCCAGAACTACAATGAGCAGTTCTTC. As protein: CASSLVIVLQNYNEQFF. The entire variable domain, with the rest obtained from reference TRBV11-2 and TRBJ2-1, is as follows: EAGVAQSPRYKIIEKRQSVAFWCNPISGHATLYWYQQILGQGPKLLIQFQNNGVVDDSQLPKDRFSAERLKGVDSTLKIQPAKLEDSAVYLCASSLVIVLQNYNEQFFGPGTRLTVL.